These T cell receptor beta chains were read from a single sample in a study of technical replicates of blood from a handful of donors. Assay: immunoSEQ multiplex PCR; the TCRdb copy retains only in-frame clones and omits some. The data contain around 63,000 clones, 95% to 98% of them seen just once; the ten biggest clones take up under 0.2%. The sequenced sample consisted of T cells isolated from PBMCs. The receptors come from a human donor in good health. CDR3s include the opening cysteine and the closing phenylalanine or tryptophan. The order of the fields is clone size, J gene, D gene, V gene, CDR3 DNA, CDR3 protein. D genes are given only for firm matches. For some rows the clone size is stated as once, few or many, or as a class when expanded; others skip it.

clone size: .
J gene: TRBJ1-2
D gene: TRBD1
V gene: TRBV15
CDR3 DNA: TGTGCCACCAGCATGGACAGGGTTTCTTCTCTCTACACCTTC
CDR3 protein: CATSMDRVSSLYTF

clone size: .
J gene: TRBJ2-1
D gene: TRBD1
V gene: TRBV6-1
CDR3 DNA: TGTGCCAGCAGGCTGGGACAGGGGCACTGGGATGAGCAGTTCTTC
CDR3 protein: CASRLGQGHWDEQFF

clone size: .
J gene: TRBJ1-5
D gene: TRBD1
V gene: TRBV2
CDR3 DNA: TGTGCCAGCACCGACAGGGATGGCAATCAGCCCCAGCATTTT
CDR3 protein: CASTDRDGNQPQHF

clone size: .
J gene: TRBJ2-1
D gene: .
V gene: TRBV6-1
CDR3 DNA: TGTGCCAGCAGTTTCTGGGGGGTTTACAATGAGCAGTTCTTC
CDR3 protein: CASSFWGVYNEQFF

clone size: .
J gene: TRBJ2-5
D gene: .
V gene: TRBV5-1
CDR3 DNA: TGCGCCAGCTCTACAGGGATCACGTACCAAGAGACCCAGTACTTC
CDR3 protein: CASSTGITYQETQYF

clone size: .
J gene: TRBJ2-3
D gene: .
V gene: TRBV21-1
CDR3 DNA: TGTGCCAGCAGCAAATGGACTAGCGGGGTAGATACGCAGTATTTT
CDR3 protein: CASSKWTSGVDTQYF

clone size: .
J gene: TRBJ2-2
D gene: .
V gene: TRBV5-1
CDR3 DNA: TGCGCCAGCAGCTTGCAAGCCATGAACACCGGGGAGCTGTTTTTT
CDR3 protein: CASSLQAMNTGELFF

clone size: once
J gene: TRBJ2-1
D gene: TRBD1
V gene: TRBV7-8
CDR3 DNA: TGTGCCAGCAGCGGGGGGACAGGGACCTACAATGAGCAGTTCTTC
CDR3 protein: CASSGGTGTYNEQFF

clone size: .
J gene: TRBJ1-1
D gene: .
V gene: TRBV7-2
CDR3 DNA: TGTGCCAGCAGCCTGTTCGGGGGGCTGAACACTGAAGCTTTCTTT
CDR3 protein: CASSLFGGLNTEAFF

clone size: .
J gene: TRBJ2-5
D gene: .
V gene: TRBV29-1
CDR3 DNA: TGCAGCGTTGGCAAGGAAGACGGAGTAGCTGACTTC
CDR3 protein: CSVGKEDGVADF

clone size: .
J gene: TRBJ2-7
D gene: TRBD2
V gene: TRBV4-2
CDR3 DNA: TGTGCCAGCAGCCAGGGACTAGCGGGAGGCTACGAGCAGTACTTC
CDR3 protein: CASSQGLAGGYEQYF

clone size: once
J gene: TRBJ2-5
D gene: TRBD2
V gene: TRBV7-9
CDR3 DNA: TGTGCCAGCAGCTTCGGGACTAGCGGGGTTCCTGTGGACTTC
CDR3 protein: CASSFGTSGVPVDF

clone size: .
J gene: TRBJ2-6
D gene: .
V gene: TRBV27
CDR3 DNA: TGTGCCAGCACTCGGACAGCCTCTGGGGCCAACGTCCTGACTTTC
CDR3 protein: CASTRTASGANVLTF

clone size: .
J gene: TRBJ1-1
D gene: .
V gene: TRBV6-5
CDR3 DNA: TGTGCCAGCAGTTACTCGGGGGAGGGGGGTGAAGCTTTCTTT
CDR3 protein: CASSYSGEGGEAFF

clone size: .
J gene: TRBJ1-3
D gene: .
V gene: TRBV5-1
CDR3 DNA: TGCGCCAGCAGCTTGGAAGGCAGGGTCGGAAACACCATATATTTT
CDR3 protein: CASSLEGRVGNTIYF

clone size: .
J gene: TRBJ1-5
D gene: .
V gene: TRBV30
CDR3 DNA: TGTGCCTGTGGACATTATAGCAATCAGCCCCAGCATTTT
CDR3 protein: CACGHYSNQPQHF

clone size: .
J gene: TRBJ2-1
D gene: .
V gene: TRBV6-1
CDR3 DNA: TGTGCCAGCACCATACAGGGTTATGAGCAGTTCTTC
CDR3 protein: CASTIQGYEQFF

clone size: once
J gene: TRBJ2-5
D gene: TRBD1
V gene: TRBV6-5
CDR3 DNA: TGTGCCAGCAGTTACAGGGACAGGGTAGGAGAGACCCAGTACTTC
CDR3 protein: CASSYRDRVGETQYF

clone size: .
J gene: TRBJ1-2
D gene: .
V gene: TRBV19
CDR3 DNA: TGTGCCAGTAGTGGGGGCAACAGGGCCTCACACTATGGCTACACCTTC
CDR3 protein: CASSGGNRASHYGYTF

clone size: .
J gene: TRBJ2-5
D gene: .
V gene: TRBV27
CDR3 DNA: TGTGCCAGCAGTTTAATGGGGGGAAGGGAGACCCAGTACTTC
CDR3 protein: CASSLMGGRETQYF

clone size: .
J gene: TRBJ2-5
D gene: .
V gene: TRBV6-1
CDR3 DNA: TGTGCCAGCAGTGAGAACGGTAAAGAGACCCAGTACTTC
CDR3 protein: CASSENGKETQYF

clone size: .
J gene: TRBJ2-7
D gene: TRBD1
V gene: TRBV6-5
CDR3 DNA: TGTGCCAGCAGTTACTCGACGTCTGGGACAGCGGCCGAGCAGTACTTC
CDR3 protein: CASSYSTSGTAAEQYF

clone size: .
J gene: TRBJ2-2
D gene: .
V gene: TRBV6-6
CDR3 DNA: TGTGCCAGCAGCGACATGGGGGGCACCGGGGAGCTGTTTTTT
CDR3 protein: CASSDMGGTGELFF

clone size: .
J gene: TRBJ1-3
D gene: TRBD1
V gene: TRBV5-1
CDR3 DNA: TGCGCCAGCAGCCCCCGAACAGGGGGCCGTGGAAACACCATATATTTT
CDR3 protein: CASSPRTGGRGNTIYF

clone size: .
J gene: TRBJ2-1
D gene: TRBD2
V gene: TRBV7-7
CDR3 DNA: TGTGCCAGCAGCCTCGGACTAGCGGGCCCCAGCTCCTACAATGAGCAGTTCTTC
CDR3 protein: CASSLGLAGPSSYNEQFF

clone size: .
J gene: TRBJ1-3
D gene: .
V gene: TRBV11-3
CDR3 DNA: TGTGCCAGCAGCGTCTTAGCTGGAAACACCATATATTTT
CDR3 protein: CASSVLAGNTIYF

clone size: .
J gene: TRBJ2-7
D gene: .
V gene: TRBV7-6
CDR3 DNA: TGTGCCAGCAGCGACCAGGGCTACGAGCAGTACTTC
CDR3 protein: CASSDQGYEQYF

clone size: .
J gene: TRBJ2-7
D gene: TRBD2
V gene: TRBV6-5
CDR3 DNA: TGTGCCAGCAGACACCCGGGACTAGTCTTCTACGAGCAGTACTTC
CDR3 protein: CASRHPGLVFYEQYF

clone size: once
J gene: TRBJ2-6
D gene: .
V gene: TRBV7-9
CDR3 DNA: TGTGCCAGCAGCAACTCGATGGGGGCCAACGTCCTGACTTTC
CDR3 protein: CASSNSMGANVLTF

clone size: .
J gene: TRBJ1-5
D gene: .
V gene: TRBV7-9
CDR3 DNA: TGTGCCGTCGGGAGCGCACGGCCCCAGCATTTT
CDR3 protein: CAVGSARPQHF

clone size: .
J gene: TRBJ2-6
D gene: .
V gene: TRBV30
CDR3 DNA: TGTGCCTGGGAGGGTAACTCTGGGGCCAACGTCCTGACTTTC
CDR3 protein: CAWEGNSGANVLTF

clone size: .
J gene: TRBJ2-5
D gene: .
V gene: TRBV18
CDR3 DNA: TGTGCCAGCTCACCACCCCAGGCCGGCCAAGAGACCCAGTACTTC
CDR3 protein: CASSPPQAGQETQYF

clone size: .
J gene: TRBJ2-7
D gene: .
V gene: TRBV2
CDR3 DNA: TGTGCCAGCAGTGAAGCCCGCAGGGGTAACGAGCAGTACTTC
CDR3 protein: CASSEARRGNEQYF

clone size: once
J gene: TRBJ2-7
D gene: .
V gene: TRBV5-6
CDR3 DNA: TGTGCCAGCAGCCCCCAGGGTCTTCCCTACTACGAGCAGTACTTC
CDR3 protein: CASSPQGLPYYEQYF

clone size: .
J gene: TRBJ1-1
D gene: .
V gene: TRBV9
CDR3 DNA: TGTGCCAGCAGCGTAGCAGGGGACACTGAAGCTTTCTTT
CDR3 protein: CASSVAGDTEAFF

clone size: .
J gene: TRBJ2-7
D gene: .
V gene: TRBV18
CDR3 DNA: TGTGCCAGCTCACCACGGCAGGGCTACTCCTACGAGCAGTACTTC
CDR3 protein: CASSPRQGYSYEQYF

clone size: .
J gene: TRBJ2-5
D gene: TRBD2
V gene: TRBV9
CDR3 DNA: TGTGCCAGCAGCCTCAGACTAGCGGGGGGGCAAGAGACCCAGTACTTC
CDR3 protein: CASSLRLAGGQETQYF

clone size: .
J gene: TRBJ1-4
D gene: .
V gene: TRBV13
CDR3 DNA: TGTGCCAGCAGCTCCTCACTAACAGGACAGAATGAAAAACTGTTTTTT
CDR3 protein: CASSSSLTGQNEKLFF

clone size: .
J gene: TRBJ2-1
D gene: TRBD2
V gene: TRBV10-3
CDR3 DNA: TGTGCCATCAGTACGCCCGGGACTAGCGGGGGTGAGCAGTTCTTC
CDR3 protein: CAISTPGTSGGEQFF

clone size: .
J gene: TRBJ2-6
D gene: .
V gene: TRBV7-3
CDR3 DNA: TGTGCCAGCAGCTTATGGAGCTCTGGGGCCAACGTCCTGACTTTC
CDR3 protein: CASSLWSSGANVLTF

clone size: .
J gene: TRBJ2-7
D gene: .
V gene: TRBV7-9
CDR3 DNA: TGTGCCAGCAGCCGTCAAAGGGGGGGACGGTACGAGCAGTACTTC
CDR3 protein: CASSRQRGGRYEQYF

clone size: .
J gene: TRBJ2-1
D gene: .
V gene: TRBV2
CDR3 DNA: TGTGCCAGCAGTGTGGGAGGTATCAATGAGCAGTTCTTC
CDR3 protein: CASSVGGINEQFF

clone size: .
J gene: TRBJ2-5
D gene: .
V gene: TRBV4-2
CDR3 DNA: TGTGCCAGCAGCCAGCGGGAAGGAGAGACCCAGTACTTC
CDR3 protein: CASSQREGETQYF

clone size: .
J gene: TRBJ2-3
D gene: TRBD2
V gene: TRBV7-7
CDR3 DNA: TGTGCCAGCAGCTCCCGTCCCATTAGAAGCGGGGGCACAGATACGCAGTATTTT
CDR3 protein: CASSSRPIRSGGTDTQYF

clone size: .
J gene: TRBJ2-2
D gene: .
V gene: TRBV14
CDR3 DNA: TGTGCCAGCAGCCAAGAGGACTCCCTAGCGAACACCGGGGAGCTGTTTTTT
CDR3 protein: CASSQEDSLANTGELFF